The 5 T cell receptor beta chains reported below all come from one sample, sequenced in a study of T cells after yellow fever vaccination (dated by TCRdb to about 2019). The sample's treatment or condition, from its label and the paper: live attenuated yellow fever vaccine strain. The library was produced with 5' RACE. Instrument on record: Illumina HiSeq 2500. Using fastp trimming at Q25 and MiXCR clonotype assembly, TCRdb reanalyzed the public sequencing data and kept in-frame beta chains. Rows are combined by CDR3 protein, so each entry shows the most common genes and DNA. The sample table lists approximately 300,000 distinct CDR3 sequences, about 6.6% of them with a count of one. 15% to 20% of the sample is taken by the ten largest. Sequencing was performed on PBMCs, taken roughly 46 days after the first yellow fever vaccination. These receptors all come from a young man who received the YFV17D yellow fever vaccine.

This clonotype turned up a few times. This chain links TRBV4-1 with TRBJ1-1; possible D gene TRBD1, 5 bases. The CDR3 sequence is 16 residues long. Germline loops: CDR1 MGHRA, CDR2 YSYEKL. Trimming left V 8 bases short and J 12 bases short, with 31 bases between. The CDR3 DNA reads as TGCGCCAGCGCCACAAGTGGGGCGCCCGGTGGGTTTGATTCTTTCTTT. Residues: CASATSGAPGGFDSFF.

This clonotype was seen repeatedly, ten times or more. The chain uses TRBV7-2 and TRBJ2-7, with D uncertain. CDR3 length: 15 amino acids. V was trimmed by 1 base and J by 2 bases, leaving 12 bases between them. From germline, CDR1 is SGHTA and CDR2 FQGNSA. CDR3 in DNA: TGTGCCAGCAGCTTAGTTCCCCGTGGCACCTACGAGCAGTACGTC. This sequence encodes CASSLVPRGTYEQYV.

Only a few counts were recorded for this clonotype. The rearrangement links TRBV29-1 to TRBJ2-7; no clear D gene. The length of the CDR3 is 13 residues. V lost 5 bases and J lost 0, with 11 bases in between. Per germline, CDR1 SQVTM and CDR2 ANQGSEA. CDR3 region: CSVQAETSYEQYF. The DNA for the CDR3 is TGCAGCGTTCAGGCGGAGACCTCCTACGAGCAGTACTTC.

V usage is TRBV14 and J usage is TRBJ2-3, with D perhaps matching TRBD2 (5 bases). The V end lost 4 bases, the J end lost 8 bases, and 13 bases lay between the germline ends. Germline lookup yields CDR1 SGHDN and CDR2 FVKESK. The CDR3 spans 13 residues. CDR3: CASSLTNPGTQYF. CDR3 sequence (DNA): TGTGCCAGCAGCCTGACTAATCCCGGTACGCAGTATTTT.

Of note for this clonotype: In this CDR3 the conserved last residue, phenylalanine or tryptophan, is missing, so a read error is likely. The DNA is omitted, as the CDR3 cannot be located on it reliably, and the CDR3 follows TCRdb's listing. The chain couples TRBV5-6 to TRBJ2-7. Per germline, CDR1 SGHDT and CDR2 YYEEEE. The CDR3 extends over 10 residues, inclusive of both ends. CDR3 residues: CASSSKVDDN.